This T cell receptor (beta chain) was documented in a study of T cells after yellow fever vaccination. MiXCR, applied by TCRdb to the 5' RACE reads, yields one record per CDR3 protein. Of roughly 170,000 distinct CDR3 sequences in the sample, 5.5% to 8% were seen once. This CDR3 has 15 amino acids. With V trimmed by 1 base and J by 7 bases, 6 bases remained unmatched. Germline assignment: CDR1 SGHTA and CDR2 FQGNSA. The source material was CD4+ T cells sorted from PBMCs, sampled on the day of the first yellow fever vaccination. The source of this sequence is a man in his late teens or twenties who received the YFV17D yellow fever vaccine. The V call is TRBV7-2, the J call TRBJ1-2; 10 bases are a match to TRBD1. CDR3 DNA: TGTGCCAGCAGCTTAGGGGGGACAGGGGTTGGTGGCTACACCTTC. As protein: CASSLGGTGVGGYTF.